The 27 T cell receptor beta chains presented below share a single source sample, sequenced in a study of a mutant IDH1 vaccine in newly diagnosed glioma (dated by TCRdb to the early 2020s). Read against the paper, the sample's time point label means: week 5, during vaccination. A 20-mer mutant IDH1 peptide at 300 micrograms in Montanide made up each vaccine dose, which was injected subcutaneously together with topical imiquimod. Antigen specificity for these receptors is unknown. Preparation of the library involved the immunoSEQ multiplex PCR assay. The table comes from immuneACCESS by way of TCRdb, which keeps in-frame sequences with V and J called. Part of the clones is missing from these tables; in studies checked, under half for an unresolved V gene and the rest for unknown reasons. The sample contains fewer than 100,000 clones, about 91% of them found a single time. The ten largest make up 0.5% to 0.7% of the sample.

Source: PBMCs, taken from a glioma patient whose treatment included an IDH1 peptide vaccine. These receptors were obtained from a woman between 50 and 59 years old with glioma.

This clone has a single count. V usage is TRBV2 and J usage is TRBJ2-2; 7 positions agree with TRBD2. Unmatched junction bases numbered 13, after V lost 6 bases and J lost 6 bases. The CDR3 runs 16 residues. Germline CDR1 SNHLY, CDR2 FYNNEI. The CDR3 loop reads CASSPTRGSYPGELFF. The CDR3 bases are TGTGCCAGCAGCCCCACCCGCGGGAGTTACCCCGGGGAGCTGTTTTTT.

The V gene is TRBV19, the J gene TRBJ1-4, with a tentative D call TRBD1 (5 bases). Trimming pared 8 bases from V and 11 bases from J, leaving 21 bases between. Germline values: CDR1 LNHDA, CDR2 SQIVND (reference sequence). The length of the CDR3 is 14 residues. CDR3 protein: CASSPRDRGWKLFF. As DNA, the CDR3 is TGTGCCAGTTCCCCCCGGGACCGTGGGTGGAAACTGTTTTTT.

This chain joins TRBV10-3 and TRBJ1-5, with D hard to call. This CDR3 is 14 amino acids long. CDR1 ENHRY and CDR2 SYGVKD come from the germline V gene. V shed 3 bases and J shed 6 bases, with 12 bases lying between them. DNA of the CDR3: TGTGCCATCAGTGAAGACCCAGAGAGTCAGCCCCAGCATTTT. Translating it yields CAISEDPESQPQHF.

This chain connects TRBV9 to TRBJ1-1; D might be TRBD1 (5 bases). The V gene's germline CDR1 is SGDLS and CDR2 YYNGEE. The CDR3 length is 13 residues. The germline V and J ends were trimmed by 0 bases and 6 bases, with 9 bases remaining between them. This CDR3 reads CASSVVDSSEAFF. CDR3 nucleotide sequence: TGTGCCAGCAGCGTAGTAGACAGTTCTGAAGCTTTCTTT.

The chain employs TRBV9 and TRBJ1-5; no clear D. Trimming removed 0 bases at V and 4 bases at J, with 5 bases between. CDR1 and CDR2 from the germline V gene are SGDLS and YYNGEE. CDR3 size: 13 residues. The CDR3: CASSVGENQPQHF. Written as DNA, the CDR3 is TGTGCCAGCAGCGTAGGGGAAAATCAGCCCCAGCATTTT.

The CDR3 here is CASSIGGGAHIQYF. CDR3 bases: TGTGCCAGTAGTATAGGGGGTGGTGCTCACATTCAGTACTTC. V gene TRBV19 combines with J gene TRBJ2-4; D is unclear. The CDR3 covers 14 residues. Germline V CDR1 and CDR2: LNHDA, SQIVND (reference sequence). The V gene lost 1 base and the J gene lost 8 bases, with 12 bases spanning the gap. Full variable domain (missing parts from reference TRBV19 and TRBJ2-4): DGGITQSPKYLFRKEGQNVTLSCEQNLNHDAMYWYRQDPGQGLRLIYYSQIVNDFQKGDIAEGYSVSREKKESFPLTVTSAQKNPTAFYLCASSIGGGAHIQYFGAGTRLSVL.

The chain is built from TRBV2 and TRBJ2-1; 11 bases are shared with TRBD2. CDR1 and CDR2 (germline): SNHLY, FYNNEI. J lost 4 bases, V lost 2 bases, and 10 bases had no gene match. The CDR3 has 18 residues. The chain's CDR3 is CASSETSGRRGGYNEQFF. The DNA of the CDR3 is TGTGCCAGCAGTGAAACTAGCGGGAGACGGGGGGGTTACAATGAGCAGTTCTTC.

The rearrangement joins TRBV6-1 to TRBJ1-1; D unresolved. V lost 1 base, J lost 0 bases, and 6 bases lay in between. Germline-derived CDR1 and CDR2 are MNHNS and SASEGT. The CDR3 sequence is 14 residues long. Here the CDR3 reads CASSEERMNTEAFF. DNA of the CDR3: TGTGCCAGCAGTGAAGAACGGATGAACACTGAAGCTTTCTTT.

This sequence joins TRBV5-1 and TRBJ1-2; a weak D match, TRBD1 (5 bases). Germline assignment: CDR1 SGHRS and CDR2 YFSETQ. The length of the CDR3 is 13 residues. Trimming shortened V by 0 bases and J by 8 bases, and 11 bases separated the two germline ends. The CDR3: CASSLEGNNGYTF. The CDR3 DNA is TGCGCCAGCAGCTTGGAGGGGAACAACGGCTACACCTTC.

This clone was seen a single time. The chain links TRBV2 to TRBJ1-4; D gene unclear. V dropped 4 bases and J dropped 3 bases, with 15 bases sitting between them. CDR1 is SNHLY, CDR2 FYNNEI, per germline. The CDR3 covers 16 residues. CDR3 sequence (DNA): TGTGCCAGCAGTGGGGGTCTAGGAGCCCCTAATGAAAAACTGTTTTTT. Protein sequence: CASSGGLGAPNEKLFF.

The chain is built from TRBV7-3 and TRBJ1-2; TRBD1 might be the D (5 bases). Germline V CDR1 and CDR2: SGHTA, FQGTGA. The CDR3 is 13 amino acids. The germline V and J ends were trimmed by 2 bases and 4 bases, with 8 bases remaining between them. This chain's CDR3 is CASSLPGRYGYTF. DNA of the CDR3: TGTGCCAGCAGCTTACCGGGACGCTATGGCTACACCTTC.

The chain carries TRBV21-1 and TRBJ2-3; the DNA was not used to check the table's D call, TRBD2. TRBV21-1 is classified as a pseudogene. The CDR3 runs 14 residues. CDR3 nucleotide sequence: TGTGCCAGCAGCAAAAAGGAGAGCACAGATACGCAGTATTTT. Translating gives CASSKKESTDTQYF.

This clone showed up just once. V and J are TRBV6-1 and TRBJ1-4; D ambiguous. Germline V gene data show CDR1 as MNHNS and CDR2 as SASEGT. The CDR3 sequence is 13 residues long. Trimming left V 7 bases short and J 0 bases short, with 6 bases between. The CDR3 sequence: CASTGSTNEKLFF. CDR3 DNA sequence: TGTGCCAGCACGGGATCAACTAATGAAAAACTGTTTTTT.

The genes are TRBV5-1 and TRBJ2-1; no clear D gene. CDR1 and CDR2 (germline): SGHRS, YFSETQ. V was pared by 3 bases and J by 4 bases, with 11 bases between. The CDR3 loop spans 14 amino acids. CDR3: CASSSGNSYNEQFF. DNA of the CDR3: TGCGCCAGCAGCTCCGGAAACAGTTACAATGAGCAGTTCTTC.

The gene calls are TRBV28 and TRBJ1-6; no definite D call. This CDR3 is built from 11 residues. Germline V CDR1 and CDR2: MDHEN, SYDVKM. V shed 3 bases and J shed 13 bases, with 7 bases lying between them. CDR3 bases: TGTGCCAGCAGTTTCGGGATCCCCCTCCACTTT. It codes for CASSFGIPLHF.

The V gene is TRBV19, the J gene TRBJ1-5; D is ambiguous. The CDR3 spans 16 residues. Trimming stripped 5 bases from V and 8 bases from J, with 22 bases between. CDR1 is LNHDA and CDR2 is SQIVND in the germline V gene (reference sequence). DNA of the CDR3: TGTGCCAGTAGTCTAGGGTACAGTGGTCCGGAGAAGCCCCAGCATTTT. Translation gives CASSLGYSGPEKPQHF.

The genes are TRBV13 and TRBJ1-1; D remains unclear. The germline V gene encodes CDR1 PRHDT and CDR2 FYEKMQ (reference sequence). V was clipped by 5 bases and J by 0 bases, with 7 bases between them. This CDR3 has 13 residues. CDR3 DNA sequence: TGTGCCAGCAGCGATTCGTTGAACACTGAAGCTTTCTTT. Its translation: CASSDSLNTEAFF.

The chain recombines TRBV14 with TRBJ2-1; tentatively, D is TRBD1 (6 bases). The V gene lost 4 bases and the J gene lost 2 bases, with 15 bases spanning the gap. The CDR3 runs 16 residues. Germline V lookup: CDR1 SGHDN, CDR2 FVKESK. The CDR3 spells CASSPGTHETYNEQFF. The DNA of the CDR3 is TGTGCCAGCAGCCCCGGGACACACGAAACCTACAATGAGCAGTTCTTC.

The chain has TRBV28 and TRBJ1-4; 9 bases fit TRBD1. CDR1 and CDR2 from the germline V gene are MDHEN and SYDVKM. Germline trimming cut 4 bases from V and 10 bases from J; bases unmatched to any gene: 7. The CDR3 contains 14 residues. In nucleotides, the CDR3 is TGTGCCAGCAGTTCCTGGGACAGGGCCGGAAAACTGTTTTTT. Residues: CASSSWDRAGKLFF. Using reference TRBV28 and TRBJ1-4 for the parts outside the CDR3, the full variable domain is DVKVTQSSRYLVKRTGEKVFLECVQDMDHENMFWYRQDPGLGLRLIYFSYDVKMKEKGDIPEGYSVSREKKERFSLILESASTNQTSMYLCASSSWDRAGKLFFGSGTQLSVL.

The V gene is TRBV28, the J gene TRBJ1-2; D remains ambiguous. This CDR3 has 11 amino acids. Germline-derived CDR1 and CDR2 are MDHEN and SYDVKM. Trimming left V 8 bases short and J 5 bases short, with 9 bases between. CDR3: CASVKYYGYTF. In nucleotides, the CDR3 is TGTGCCAGCGTAAAGTATTATGGCTACACCTTC.

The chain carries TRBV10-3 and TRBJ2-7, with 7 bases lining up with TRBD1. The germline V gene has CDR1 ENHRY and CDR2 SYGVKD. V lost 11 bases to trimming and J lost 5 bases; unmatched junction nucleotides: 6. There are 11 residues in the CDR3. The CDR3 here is CAGEGTDEQYF. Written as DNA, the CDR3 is TGTGCCGGCGAAGGGACAGACGAGCAGTACTTC.

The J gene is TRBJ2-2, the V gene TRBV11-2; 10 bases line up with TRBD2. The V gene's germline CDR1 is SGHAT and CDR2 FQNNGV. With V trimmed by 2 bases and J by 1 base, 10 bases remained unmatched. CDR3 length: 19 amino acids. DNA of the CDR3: TGTGCCAGCAGCTTATTGTGGACTAGCGGAGCTCAGAACACCGGGGAGCTGTTTTTT. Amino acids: CASSLLWTSGAQNTGELFF.

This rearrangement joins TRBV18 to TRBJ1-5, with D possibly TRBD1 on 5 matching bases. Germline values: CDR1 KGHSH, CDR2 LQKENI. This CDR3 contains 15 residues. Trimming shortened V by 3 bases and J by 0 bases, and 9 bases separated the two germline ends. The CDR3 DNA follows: TGTGCCAGCTCACCTGACAGTTATAGCAATCAGCCCCAGCATTTT. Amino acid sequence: CASSPDSYSNQPQHF.

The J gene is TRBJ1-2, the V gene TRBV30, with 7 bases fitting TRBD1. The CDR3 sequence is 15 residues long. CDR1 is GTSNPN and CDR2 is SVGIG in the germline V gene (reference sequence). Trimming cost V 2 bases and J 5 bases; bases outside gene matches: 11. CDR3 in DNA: TGTGCCTGGAGTCCCCCGGAGGGGGCGAGGTATGGCTACACCTTC. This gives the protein CAWSPPEGARYGYTF.

CDR3 loop: CASSVGGFDSGNTIYF. The CDR3, as DNA: TGTGCCAGCAGCGTAGGGGGGTTCGACTCTGGAAACACCATATATTTT. The chain links TRBV9 to TRBJ1-3; possibly TRBD1 for D (5 bases). The germline V gene encodes CDR1 SGDLS and CDR2 YYNGEE. The CDR3 totals 16 residues. V was pared by 0 bases and J by 0 bases, with 10 bases between.

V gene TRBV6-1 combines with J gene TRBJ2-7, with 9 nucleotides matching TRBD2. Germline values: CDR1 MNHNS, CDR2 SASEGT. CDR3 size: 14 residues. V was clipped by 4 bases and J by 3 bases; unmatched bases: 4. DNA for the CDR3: TGTGCCAGCAGTGGCGGACTAGCGATCTACGAGCAGTACTTC. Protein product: CASSGGLAIYEQYF.

The CDR3 loop is CASSQVPEGKWGGGSTDTQYF. In nucleotides, the CDR3 is TGCGCCAGCAGTCAAGTCCCAGAAGGGAAGTGGGGAGGGGGGTCCACAGATACGCAGTATTTT. The chain has TRBV23-1 and TRBJ2-3; possible D gene TRBD2, 7 bases. TRBV23-1 is an ORF, and what it does is uncertain. This CDR3 has 21 residues. The V end was cut by 2 bases, the J end by 2 bases, with 29 bases between.